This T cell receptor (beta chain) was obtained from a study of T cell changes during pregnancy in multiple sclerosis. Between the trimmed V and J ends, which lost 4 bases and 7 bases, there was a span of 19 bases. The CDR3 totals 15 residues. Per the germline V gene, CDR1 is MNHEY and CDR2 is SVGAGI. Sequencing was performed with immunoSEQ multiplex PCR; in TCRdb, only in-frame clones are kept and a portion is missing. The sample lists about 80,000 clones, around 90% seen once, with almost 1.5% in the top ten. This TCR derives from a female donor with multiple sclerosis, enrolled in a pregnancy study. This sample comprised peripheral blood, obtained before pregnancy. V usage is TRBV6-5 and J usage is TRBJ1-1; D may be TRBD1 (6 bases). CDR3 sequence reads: CASSSPDRPIFEAFF. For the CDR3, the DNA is TGTGCCAGCAGTTCGCCAGACAGGCCGATTTTTGAAGCTTTCTTT.